This T cell receptor beta chain is drawn from a study of blood T cells in healthy people across ages. J was trimmed by 5 bases and V by 6 bases; bases with no gene match: 7. Germline CDR1 reads DFQATT; CDR2 reads SNEGSKA (reference sequence). This CDR3 spans 13 amino acids. Primed by a sample-barcoded 5' primer and a J-beta primer mix, a second PCR proceeded for roughly 6 to 12 cycles. TCRdb analysed the 5' RACE reads with MiXCR anew, one entry per CDR3 protein. Of about 800,000 distinct CDR3 sequences listed, roughly 25% are singletons. The data were also submitted as part of a second study, on T cells of mothers and their children.

The TCR originated in a boy aged 5-17 years in good health. Material for sequencing was blood. The chain joins TRBV20-1 to TRBJ2-5; 9 bases are a match to TRBD1. CDR3 protein: CSAGDRVWETQYF. The DNA of the CDR3 is TGCAGTGCCGGGGACAGGGTATGGGAGACCCAGTACTTC.